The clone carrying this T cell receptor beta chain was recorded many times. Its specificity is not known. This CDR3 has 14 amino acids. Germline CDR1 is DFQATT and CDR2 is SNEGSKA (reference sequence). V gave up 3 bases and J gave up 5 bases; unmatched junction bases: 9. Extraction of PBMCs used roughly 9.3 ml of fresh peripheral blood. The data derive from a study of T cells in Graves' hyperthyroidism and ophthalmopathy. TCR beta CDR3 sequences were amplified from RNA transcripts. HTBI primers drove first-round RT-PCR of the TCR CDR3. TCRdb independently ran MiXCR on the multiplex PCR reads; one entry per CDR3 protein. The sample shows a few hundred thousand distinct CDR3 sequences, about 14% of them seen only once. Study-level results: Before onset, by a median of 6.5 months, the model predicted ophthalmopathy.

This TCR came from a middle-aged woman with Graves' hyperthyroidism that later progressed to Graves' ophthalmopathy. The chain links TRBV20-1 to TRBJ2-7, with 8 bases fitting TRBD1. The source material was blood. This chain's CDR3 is CSARRTGRIDEQYF. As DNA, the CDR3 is TGCAGTGCTAGGAGGACAGGGAGGATCGACGAGCAGTACTTC.